Listed below are T cell receptor beta chains from one sample, sequenced in a study of shared clonotypes between healthy human individuals. TCRdb keeps only in-frame clones here, not all; method: immunoSEQ multiplex PCR. The sample consists of about 680,000 clones, 73% of them appearing once. Sequenced material: memory CD4+ T cells sorted from blood. These receptors all stem from a woman in her twenties or thirties in good health. CDR3s include the opening cysteine and the closing phenylalanine or tryptophan. Each record gives: clone size, V gene, J gene, D gene, CDR3 DNA, CDR3 protein. The D gene is left open where the match is weak. The size of a clone is reported for some rows only, either as once, few or many, or as a class for expanded clones.

>NA|TRBV5-1|TRBJ2-3|NA
TGCGCCAGCTCCCAATGGGGCGGGCGCGAAACAGATACGCAGTATTTT
CASSQWGGRETDTQYF
>NA|TRBV19|TRBJ1-5|NA
TGTGCCAGTAGTATAGTCCCCCCAGGGAGGGCCGCGGTTGTAGCCCAGCATTTT
CASSIVPPGRAAVVAQHF
>NA|TRBV27|TRBJ2-7|TRBD1
TGTGCCAGCAGTTCCGGGACAGGGGTTCGAGAGCAGTACTTC
CASSSGTGVREQYF
>NA|TRBV28|TRBJ2-7|TRBD2
TGTGCCAGCACGATGAATATAGCGGGAGCGGGCGAGCAGTACTTC
CASTMNIAGAGEQYF
>NA|TRBV15|TRBJ1-1|TRBD1
TGTGCCACCAGTTCGGACAGGCCCGAAGCTTTCTTT
CATSSDRPEAFF
>once|TRBV5-8|TRBJ2-1|NA
TGTGCCAGCAGCTTTAGTCTCCGAAGGTCCGATGAGCAGTTCTTC
CASSFSLRRSDEQFF
>NA|TRBV29-1|TRBJ2-7|TRBD2
TGCAGCGTTGAATTTCGTCTAGCGGGACGGGGCGAGCAGTACTTC
CSVEFRLAGRGEQYF
>NA|TRBV25-1|TRBJ1-2|TRBD1
TGTGCCAGCAGTCTCGCGGGGACAGGGCCCTATGGCTACACCTTC
CASSLAGTGPYGYTF
>NA|TRBV11-2|TRBJ2-3|NA
TGTGCCAGCAGCTTAGCCCTCAGCACAGATACGCAGTATTTT
CASSLALSTDTQYF
>NA|TRBV30|TRBJ2-7|NA
TGTGCCTGGAGTGTACTCAGCTACGAGCAGTACTTC
CAWSVLSYEQYF
>NA|TRBV27|TRBJ2-1|TRBD2
TGTGCCACGCAGGGCGGGAGGGGTTCCTACAATGAGCAGTTCTTC
CATQGGRGSYNEQFF
>NA|TRBV5-1|TRBJ2-1|TRBD2
TGCGCCAGCAGCTTGGAACTAGCGAGGAATGAGCAGTTCTTC
CASSLELARNEQFF
>NA|TRBV5-4|TRBJ2-1|TRBD2
TGTGCCACCACAGCTAGCGGGAGGACTTATGAGCAGTTCTTC
CATTASGRTYEQFF
>NA|TRBV13|TRBJ1-1|NA
TGTGCCAGCAGCTTAGGGGACATTGGAGTAGCTTTCTTT
CASSLGDIGVAFF
>NA|TRBV5-8|TRBJ2-1|NA
TGTGCCAGCAGCTCGAGCGGAGCAACGTACAATGAGCAGTTCTTC
CASSSSGATYNEQFF
>NA|TRBV4-2|TRBJ1-1|NA
TGTGCCAGCAGCCAAGTTTTGGGGTTCACTGAAGCTTTCTTT
CASSQVLGFTEAFF
>NA|TRBV5-1|TRBJ1-1|NA
TGCGCCAGCAGCTTGGGACACGAAAACACTGAAGCTTTCTTT
CASSLGHENTEAFF
>few|TRBV2|TRBJ2-5|TRBD2
TGTGCCAGCAGTAAAACGACTAGCGGCCAAGAGACCCAGTACTTC
CASSKTTSGQETQYF
>NA|TRBV6-6|TRBJ1-5|TRBD1
TGTGCCAGCAGCCCAGGACAGGGTGGGAATCAGCCCCAGCATTTT
CASSPGQGGNQPQHF
>once|TRBV6-1|TRBJ1-3|NA
TGTGCCAGCAGTGAAGTCCAGGGTGGACGGGCCATATATTTT
CASSEVQGGRAIYF
>NA|TRBV19|TRBJ2-1|NA
TGTGCCAGTAGCCCTTTTGCTGGGGCCCACAATGAGCAGTTCTTC
CASSPFAGAHNEQFF
>once|TRBV27|TRBJ2-2|NA
TGTGCCAGCAGTTCGGGGAGGAACACCGGGGAGCTGTTTTTT
CASSSGRNTGELFF
>NA|TRBV10-2|TRBJ1-5|NA
TGCGCCAGCAGTGTTAGGGGAACTAGCAATCAGCCCCAGCATTTT
CASSVRGTSNQPQHF
>NA|TRBV28|TRBJ2-7|NA
TGTGCCAGCAGCCGGAGGGGGCGAGCTTCCTACGAGCAGTACTTC
CASSRRGRASYEQYF
>NA|TRBV7-9|TRBJ1-3|NA
TGTGCCAGCAGCTTTGTGATCGGTGGAAACACCATATATTTT
CASSFVIGGNTIYF
>NA|TRBV2|TRBJ1-2|NA
TGTGCCAGCAGTACGGGGCCCTATGGCTACACCTTC
CASSTGPYGYTF
>NA|TRBV25-1|TRBJ2-7|NA
TGTGCCAGCAGTGAATCGCTTAGCTACGAGCAGTACTTC
CASSESLSYEQYF
>once|TRBV11-2|TRBJ2-7|NA
TGTGCCAGCAGCTCGTTCTCGAGGGGGGGCAGGGGGCAGTACTTC
CASSSFSRGGRGQYF
>NA|TRBV11-2|TRBJ1-2|NA
TGTGCCAGCAGCTCCTTCCTTGAACAGAGTATCTATGGCTACACCTTC
CASSSFLEQSIYGYTF
>NA|TRBV11-2|TRBJ1-3|NA
TGTGCCAGCAGCTTCATGCGGGGCAAGTTAAACACCATATATTTT
CASSFMRGKLNTIYF
>NA|TRBV6-1|TRBJ2-2|NA
TGTGCCAGCTCCGGATCGCCGAACACCGGGGAGCTGTTTTTT
CASSGSPNTGELFF
>NA|TRBV5-1|TRBJ2-7|TRBD2
TGCGCCAGCAGCTTGGTAGCGGGGCAGGTGGGGACTAACTACGAGCAGTACTTC
CASSLVAGQVGTNYEQYF
>NA|TRBV7-9|TRBJ2-3|TRBD2
TGTGCCAGCAGCCCAACGGTCGGGAGGGCAGATACGCAGTATTTT
CASSPTVGRADTQYF
>NA|TRBV5-5|TRBJ2-7|NA
TGTGCCAGCAGCCCGGGGGCATTGAGAGAGCAGTACTTC
CASSPGALREQYF
>NA|TRBV7-9|TRBJ1-2|NA
TGTGCCAGCAGCCCCCGCAGGACAGTGCGTGGCTACACCTTC
CASSPRRTVRGYTF
>NA|TRBV5-1|TRBJ2-2|NA
TGCGCCAGCAGCTTGTCCGGGGGAATCACCGGGGAGCTGTTTTTT
CASSLSGGITGELFF
>few|TRBV18|TRBJ1-2|NA
TGTGCCAGCTCACCAGAGGAGGAGGGCTACACCTTC
CASSPEEEGYTF
>few|TRBV28|TRBJ1-4|NA
TGTGCCAGCAGTTCCCGACGGACAACTAATGAAAAACTGTTTTTT
CASSSRRTTNEKLFF
>NA|TRBV28|TRBJ2-5|TRBD1
TGTGCCAGCAGAGGGACAGGCAAGAGGACCCAGTACTTC
CASRGTGKRTQYF
>NA|TRBV5-1|TRBJ2-7|TRBD1
TGCGCCAGCAGCCCTAGGACAGGTCCCTACGAGCAGTACTTC
CASSPRTGPYEQYF
>NA|TRBV9|TRBJ2-5|TRBD2
TGTGCCAGCAGCGTACAAGGCGGGAGTGGCGAGACCCAGTACTTC
CASSVQGGSGETQYF
>many|TRBV5-1|TRBJ1-3|TRBD1
TGCGCCAGCAGCTTTGGGACAGCTGGAAACACCATATATTTT
CASSFGTAGNTIYF
>once|TRBV5-1|TRBJ2-5|TRBD1
TGCGCCAGCAGACAGCCGGGACAGGGGATAGAGACCCAGTACTTC
CASRQPGQGIETQYF
>NA|TRBV21-1|TRBJ2-3|NA
TGTGCCAGCACCCGGGCCAGCCCCCGACCAGATACGCAGTATTTT
CASTRASPRPDTQYF
>NA|TRBV19|TRBJ2-1|NA
TGTGCCAGTAGTTCCCAGGGGGGGTCCTACAATGAGCAGTTCTTC
CASSSQGGSYNEQFF
>few|TRBV28|TRBJ2-7|TRBD1
TGTGCCAGCAGTCGAGGACAGGGGTCCCAGTACTTC
CASSRGQGSQYF
>NA|TRBV18|TRBJ2-7|TRBD2
TGTGCCAGCTCACCTTACGGGACTAGCGGGAGGATGTACAACGAGCAGTACTTC
CASSPYGTSGRMYNEQYF
>NA|TRBV6-5|TRBJ2-7|TRBD2
TGTGCCAGCAGTTACTCGACTAGCGGGGTTTACGAGCAGTACTTC
CASSYSTSGVYEQYF
>NA|TRBV27|TRBJ1-6|NA
TGTGCCAGCAAGATATCCCAGGGTGTCAATTCACCCCTCCACTTT
CASKISQGVNSPLHF
>NA|TRBV5-4|TRBJ2-3|TRBD2
TGTGCCAGCAGGGGAGGGAGCGGGACTAGCACAGATACGCAGTATTTT
CASRGGSGTSTDTQYF
>NA|TRBV14|TRBJ2-3|TRBD2
TGTGCCAGCAGCCCCCCCGGGGTAGCGGGGCAAGATACGCAGTATTTT
CASSPPGVAGQDTQYF
>NA|TRBV18|TRBJ2-3|NA
TGTGCCAGCTCACCCCCCCACACAGATACGCAGTATTTT
CASSPPHTDTQYF
>few|TRBV5-4|TRBJ2-1|NA
TGTGCCAGCAGCTTGTGGAGGAATGAGCAGTTCTTC
CASSLWRNEQFF
>NA|TRBV10-3|TRBJ2-2|TRBD1
TGTGCCATCAGAGGACAGGGGTCCGGGGAGCTGTTTTTT
CAIRGQGSGELFF
>NA|TRBV28|TRBJ2-7|NA
TGTGCCAGCAGTTTTCTTGGAGAGCAGTACTTC
CASSFLGEQYF